This T cell receptor (beta chain) was identified in a study of neurological immune-mediated disorders. The authors made cDNA by 5'RACE with 10-nucleotide random UMIs. Over 200 million TCR-beta sequences from 15-18 subjects were obtained in each sequencing run. One entry per CDR3 protein, called by TCRdb with MiXCR from the 5' RACE reads. The profile shows around 66,000 distinct CDR3 sequences, roughly 4.4% of them singletons. The CDR3 is made up of 15 amino acids. The germline V gene encodes CDR1 LGHDT and CDR2 YNNKEL (reference sequence). V lost 3 bases and J 9 bases, leaving 18 bases between the germline ends. In its sample, this clonotype was seen many times. Antigen: not known. Findings of the study overall: TCR-beta repertoires seemed private in all groups, with no expanded CDR3 amino acid sequences shared. When the repertoires were sorted by phylogenetic grouping, those of 18 of 34 multiple sclerosis patients ended up in one related-CDR3 cluster, a possible signature.

The sequenced material came from PBMCs. The rearrangement uses TRBV3-1 and TRBJ2-1; D is undetermined. The sequence came from a woman between 65 and 79 years old with multiple sclerosis. Here the CDR3 DNA reads TGTGCCAGCAGCCAGGTAGTCCAGGATTTTAGTGAGCAGTTCTTC. As protein: CASSQVVQDFSEQFF.